This T cell receptor (beta chain) was observed in a study of blood T cell repertoires in COVID-19. V was clipped by 4 bases and J by 5 bases; unmatched bases: 7. Germline loops: CDR1 SGHNT, CDR2 YYREEE (reference sequence). The CDR3 sequence is 15 residues long. The table came from immunoSEQ multiplex PCR; TCRdb's copy has only in-frame clones and leaves some out. The sample lists almost 50,000 clones, 65% to 85% seen once, with around 1.6% in the top ten. V gene TRBV5-4 combines with J gene TRBJ2-2; TRBD2 agrees at 8 bases. Sequencing used peripheral blood. The receptor was isolated from a man aged 45-60 years with acute or convalescent COVID-19. The CDR3 sequence is CASSPGGVFTGELFF. The CDR3 DNA follows: TGTGCCAGCAGCCCGGGGGGGGTATTTACCGGGGAGCTGTTTTTT.